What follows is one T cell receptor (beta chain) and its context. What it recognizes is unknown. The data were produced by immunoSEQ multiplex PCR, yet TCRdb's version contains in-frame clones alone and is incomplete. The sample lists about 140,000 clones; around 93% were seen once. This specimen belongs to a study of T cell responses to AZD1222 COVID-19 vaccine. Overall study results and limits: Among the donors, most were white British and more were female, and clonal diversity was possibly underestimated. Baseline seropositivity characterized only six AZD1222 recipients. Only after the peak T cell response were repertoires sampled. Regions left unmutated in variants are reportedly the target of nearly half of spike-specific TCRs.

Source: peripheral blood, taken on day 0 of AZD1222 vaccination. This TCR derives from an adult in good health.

Written as DNA, the CDR3 is TGTGCCAGTAGTGAGGGGCAGGGGGTATACAATGAGCAGTTCTTC. Its translation is CASSEGQGVYNEQFF. This chain connects TRBV19 to TRBJ2-1; TRBD1 matches at 7 bases. Germline CDR1 reads LNHDA; CDR2 reads SQIVND (reference sequence). This CDR3 contains 15 residues. V shed 5 bases, J shed 4 bases, and the junction held 8 bases outside the gene matches.